The present entry profiles one TCR beta chain with its context. Some clones are missing from TCRdb's copy, which holds only in-frame ones; the method was immunoSEQ multiplex PCR. There are 70,000 to 95,000 clones in the sample; under 90% occur only once, and roughly 6.1% lies in the top ten. CDR1 is MDHEN, CDR2 SYDVKM, per germline. This CDR3 comprises 14 residues. The J segment lost 7 bases and the V segment lost 2 bases, leaving 5 bases of the junction unmatched. The data originate from a study of radiation and T cells in renal cell carcinoma. Looking at the study overall: Nephrectomy followed 15 Gy stereotactic body radiation by 4 weeks.

Time point of the sample: baseline pretreatment blood. The treatment is: 15 Gy SBRT to primary tumor, nephrectomy 4 weeks later. After SBRT, blood was collected at 2 and 4 weeks, plus baseline. Clear cell pathology was present in this patient's renal cell carcinoma. Sample: blood, taken from a patient whose treatment included radiotherapy and nephrectomy. This clonotype originated in a man between 60 and 75 years old with renal cell carcinoma. This chain connects TRBV28 to TRBJ1-2; TRBD1 matches at 9 bases. CDR3 sequence: CASSLGDRVVGYTF. In DNA form, the CDR3 reads TGTGCCAGCAGTTTAGGGGACAGGGTGGTTGGCTACACCTTC.